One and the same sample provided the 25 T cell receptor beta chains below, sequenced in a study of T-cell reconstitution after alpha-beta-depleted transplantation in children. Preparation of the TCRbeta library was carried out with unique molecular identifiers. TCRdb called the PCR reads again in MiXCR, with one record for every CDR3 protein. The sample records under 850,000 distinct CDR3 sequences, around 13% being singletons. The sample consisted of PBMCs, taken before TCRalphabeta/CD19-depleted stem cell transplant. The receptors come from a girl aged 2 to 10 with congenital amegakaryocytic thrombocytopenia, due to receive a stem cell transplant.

The CDR3 DNA reads TGTGCCAGCAGCTCAGGGGCCCCCAGGCCCCAGCATTTT. This gives the protein CASSSGAPRPQHF. The rearrangement joins TRBV6-2 or TRBV6-3 to TRBJ1-5; D is perhaps TRBD1 (6 bases). V dropped 6 bases and J dropped 9 bases, with 15 bases sitting between them. Germline loops: CDR1 MNHEY, CDR2 SVGEGT. The CDR3 loop spans 13 amino acids.

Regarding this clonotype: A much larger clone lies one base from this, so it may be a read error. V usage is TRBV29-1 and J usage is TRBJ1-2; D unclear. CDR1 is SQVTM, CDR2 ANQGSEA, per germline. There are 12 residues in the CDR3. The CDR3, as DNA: TGCAGCGTTGCTTACCACCCCTATGGCGACACCTTC. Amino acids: CSVAYHPYGDTF.

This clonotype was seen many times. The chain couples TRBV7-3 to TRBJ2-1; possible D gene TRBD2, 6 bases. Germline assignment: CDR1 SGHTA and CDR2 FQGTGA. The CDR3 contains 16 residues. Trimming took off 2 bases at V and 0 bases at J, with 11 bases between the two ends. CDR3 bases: TGTGCCAGCAGCTTATCTGGCGGGGCCTCCTACAATGAGCAGTTCTTC. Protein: CASSLSGGASYNEQFF.

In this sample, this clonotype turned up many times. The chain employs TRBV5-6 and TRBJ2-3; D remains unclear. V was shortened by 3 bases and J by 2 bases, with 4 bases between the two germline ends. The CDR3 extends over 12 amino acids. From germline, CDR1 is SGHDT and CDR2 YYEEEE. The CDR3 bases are TGTGCCAGCAGCTATCCCACAGATACGCAGTATTTT. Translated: CASSYPTDTQYF.

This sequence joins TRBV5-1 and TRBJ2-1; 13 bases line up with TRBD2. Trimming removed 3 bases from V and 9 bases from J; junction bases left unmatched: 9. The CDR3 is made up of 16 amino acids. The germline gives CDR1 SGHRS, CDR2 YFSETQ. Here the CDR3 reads CASSSGTSGNRREQFF. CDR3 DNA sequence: TGCGCCAGCAGCTCCGGGACTAGCGGGAACCGTCGTGAGCAGTTCTTC.

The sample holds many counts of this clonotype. The CDR3: CASSLGFRVNSPLHF. DNA for the CDR3: TGCGCCAGCAGCTTGGGGTTTCGGGTTAATTCACCCCTCCACTTT. The genes are TRBV5-1 and TRBJ1-6, with D unclear. The CDR3 length is 15 residues. Trimming left V 0 bases short and J 6 bases short, with 10 bases between. The germline gives CDR1 SGHRS, CDR2 YFSETQ.

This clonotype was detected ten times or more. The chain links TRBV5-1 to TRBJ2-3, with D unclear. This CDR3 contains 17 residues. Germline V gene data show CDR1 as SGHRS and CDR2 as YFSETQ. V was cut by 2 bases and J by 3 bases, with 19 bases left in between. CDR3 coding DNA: TGCGCCAGCAGCTTAGACGACGGACCTTTTTGGACAGATACGCAGTATTTT. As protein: CASSLDDGPFWTDTQYF.

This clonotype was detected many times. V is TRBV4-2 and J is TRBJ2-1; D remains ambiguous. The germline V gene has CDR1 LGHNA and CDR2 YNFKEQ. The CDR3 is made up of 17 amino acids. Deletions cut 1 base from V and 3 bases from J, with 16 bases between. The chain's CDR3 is CASSQGYWLLGYNEQFF. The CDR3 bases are TGTGCCAGCAGCCAAGGTTATTGGCTACTGGGCTACAATGAGCAGTTCTTC.

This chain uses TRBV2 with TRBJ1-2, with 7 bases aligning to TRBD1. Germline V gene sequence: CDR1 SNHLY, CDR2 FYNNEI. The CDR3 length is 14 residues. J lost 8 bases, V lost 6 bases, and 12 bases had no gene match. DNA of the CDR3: TGTGCCAGCAGGGGCCATACAGGGGCTCCCGGCTACACCTTC. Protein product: CASRGHTGAPGYTF. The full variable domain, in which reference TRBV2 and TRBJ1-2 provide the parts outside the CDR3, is EPEVTQTPSHQVTQMGQEVILRCVPISNHLYFYWYRQILGQKVEFLVSFYNNEISEKSEIFDDQFSVERPDGSNFTLKIRSTKLEDSAMYFCASRGHTGAPGYTFGSGTRLTVV.

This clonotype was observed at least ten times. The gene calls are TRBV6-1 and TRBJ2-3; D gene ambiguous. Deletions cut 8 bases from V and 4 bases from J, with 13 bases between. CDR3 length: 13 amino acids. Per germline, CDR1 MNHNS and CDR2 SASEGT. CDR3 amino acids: CASLRLPPDTQYF. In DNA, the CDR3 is TGTGCCAGCCTCAGACTGCCCCCAGATACGCAGTATTTT.

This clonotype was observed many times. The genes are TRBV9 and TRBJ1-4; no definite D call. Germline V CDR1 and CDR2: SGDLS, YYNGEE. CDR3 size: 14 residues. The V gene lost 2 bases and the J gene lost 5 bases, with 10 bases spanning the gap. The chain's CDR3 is CASSVRTGNEKLFF. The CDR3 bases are TGTGCCAGCAGCGTCAGAACGGGGAATGAAAAACTGTTTTTT.

The CDR3 DNA sequence: TGCAGTGCTAGAACCGGACTAGCGGGAGAGGGAGAGACCCAGTACTTC. It specifies CSARTGLAGEGETQYF. J is TRBJ2-5 and V is TRBV20-1, with 13 bases that match TRBD2. Per germline, CDR1 DFQATT and CDR2 SNEGSKA (reference sequence). The J segment lost 4 bases and the V segment lost 2 bases, leaving 7 bases of the junction unmatched. This CDR3 has 16 residues.

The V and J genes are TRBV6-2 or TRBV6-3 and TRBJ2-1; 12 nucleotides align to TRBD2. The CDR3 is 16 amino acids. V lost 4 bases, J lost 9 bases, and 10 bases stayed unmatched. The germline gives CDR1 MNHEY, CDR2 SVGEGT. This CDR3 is CASSSDSSGRGGEQFF. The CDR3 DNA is TGTGCCAGCAGTTCCGATTCTAGCGGGAGGGGGGGTGAGCAGTTCTTC.

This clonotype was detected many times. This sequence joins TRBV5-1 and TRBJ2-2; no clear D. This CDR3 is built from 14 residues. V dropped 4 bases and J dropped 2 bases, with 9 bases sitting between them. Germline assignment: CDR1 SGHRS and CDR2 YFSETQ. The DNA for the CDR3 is TGCGCCAGCAGCGGCACACGAAACACCGGGGAGCTGTTTTTT. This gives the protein CASSGTRNTGELFF. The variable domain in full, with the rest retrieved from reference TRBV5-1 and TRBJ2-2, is KAGVTQTPRYLIKTRGQQVTLSCSPISGHRSVSWYQQTPGQGLQFLFEYFSETQRNKGNFPGRFSGRQFSNSRSEMNVSTLELGDSALYLCASSGTRNTGELFFGEGSRLTVL.

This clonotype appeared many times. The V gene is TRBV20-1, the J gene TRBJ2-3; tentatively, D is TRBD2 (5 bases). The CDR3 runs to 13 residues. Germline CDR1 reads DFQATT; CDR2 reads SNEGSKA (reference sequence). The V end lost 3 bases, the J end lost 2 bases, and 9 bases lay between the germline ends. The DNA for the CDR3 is TGCAGTGCTAGGGCTAGCCACACAGATACGCAGTATTTT. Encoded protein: CSARASHTDTQYF.

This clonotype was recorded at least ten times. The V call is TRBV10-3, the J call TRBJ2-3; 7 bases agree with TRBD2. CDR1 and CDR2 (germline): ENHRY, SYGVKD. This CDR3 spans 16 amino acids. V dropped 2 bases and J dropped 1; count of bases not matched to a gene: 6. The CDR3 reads CAISEGLGFGTDTQYF. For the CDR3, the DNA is TGTGCCATCAGTGAGGGACTAGGCTTTGGCACAGATACGCAGTATTTT.

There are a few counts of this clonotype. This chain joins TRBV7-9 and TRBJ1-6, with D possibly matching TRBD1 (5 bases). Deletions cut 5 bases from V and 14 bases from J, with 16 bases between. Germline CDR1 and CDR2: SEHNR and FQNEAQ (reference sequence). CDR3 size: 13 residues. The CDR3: CASSDLYRDSLHF. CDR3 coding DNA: TGTGCCAGCAGCGACCTATACCGGGACTCCCTCCACTTT.

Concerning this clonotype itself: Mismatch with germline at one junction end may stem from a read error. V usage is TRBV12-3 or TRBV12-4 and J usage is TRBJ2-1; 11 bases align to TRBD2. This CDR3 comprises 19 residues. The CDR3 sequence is CTSSLLRLLGTSGYNEQFF. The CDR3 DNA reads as TGTACCAGCAGTTTACTCCGGCTTTTAGGGACTAGCGGATACAATGAGCAGTTCTTC.

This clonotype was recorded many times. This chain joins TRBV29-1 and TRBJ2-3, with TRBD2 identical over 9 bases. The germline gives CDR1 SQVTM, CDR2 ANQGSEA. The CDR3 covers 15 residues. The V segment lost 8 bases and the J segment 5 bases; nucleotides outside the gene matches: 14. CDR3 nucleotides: TGCAGCACGTGGACGACTAGCGGAGGGGGAGATACGCAGTATTTT. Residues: CSTWTTSGGGDTQYF.

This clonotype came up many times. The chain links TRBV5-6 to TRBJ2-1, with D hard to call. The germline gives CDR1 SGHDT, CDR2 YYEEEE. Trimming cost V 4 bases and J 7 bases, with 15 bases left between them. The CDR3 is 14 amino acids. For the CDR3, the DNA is TGTGCCAGCAGCGGTATTCGGTCGGAAAATGAGCAGTTCTTC. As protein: CASSGIRSENEQFF.

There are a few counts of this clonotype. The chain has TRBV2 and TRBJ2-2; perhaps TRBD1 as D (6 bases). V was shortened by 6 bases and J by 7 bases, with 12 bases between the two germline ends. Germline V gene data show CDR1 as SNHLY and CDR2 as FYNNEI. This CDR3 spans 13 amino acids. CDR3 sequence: CASRGTSGGELFF. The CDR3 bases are TGTGCCAGCAGGGGGACATCCGGCGGGGAGCTGTTTTTT.

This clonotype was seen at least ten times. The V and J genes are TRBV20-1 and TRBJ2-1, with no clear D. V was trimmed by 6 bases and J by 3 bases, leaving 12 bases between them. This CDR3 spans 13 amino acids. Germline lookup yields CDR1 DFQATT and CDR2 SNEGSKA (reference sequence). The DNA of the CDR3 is TGCAGTGCGACATTCCCTGACTACAATGAGCAGTTCTTC. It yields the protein CSATFPDYNEQFF.

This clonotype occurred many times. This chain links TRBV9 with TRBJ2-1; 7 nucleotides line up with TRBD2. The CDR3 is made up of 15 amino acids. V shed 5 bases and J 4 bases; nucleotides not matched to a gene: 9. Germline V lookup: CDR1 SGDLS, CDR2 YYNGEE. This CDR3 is CASSAGSGAYNEQFF. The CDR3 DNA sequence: TGTGCCAGCAGTGCAGGGAGCGGGGCGTACAATGAGCAGTTCTTC.

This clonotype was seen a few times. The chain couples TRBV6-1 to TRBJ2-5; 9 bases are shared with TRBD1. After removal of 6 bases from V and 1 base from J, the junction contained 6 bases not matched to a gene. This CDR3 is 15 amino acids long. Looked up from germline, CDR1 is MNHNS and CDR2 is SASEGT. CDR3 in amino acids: CASRLDRGAQETQYF. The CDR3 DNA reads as TGTGCCAGCAGGTTGGACAGGGGTGCCCAAGAGACCCAGTACTTC.

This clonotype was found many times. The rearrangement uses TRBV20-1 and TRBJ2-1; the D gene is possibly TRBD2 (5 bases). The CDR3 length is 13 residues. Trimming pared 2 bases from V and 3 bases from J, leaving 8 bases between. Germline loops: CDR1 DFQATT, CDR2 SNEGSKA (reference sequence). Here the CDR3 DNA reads TGCAGTGCTAGAACCGGGAACTACAATGAGCAGTTCTTC. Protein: CSARTGNYNEQFF.